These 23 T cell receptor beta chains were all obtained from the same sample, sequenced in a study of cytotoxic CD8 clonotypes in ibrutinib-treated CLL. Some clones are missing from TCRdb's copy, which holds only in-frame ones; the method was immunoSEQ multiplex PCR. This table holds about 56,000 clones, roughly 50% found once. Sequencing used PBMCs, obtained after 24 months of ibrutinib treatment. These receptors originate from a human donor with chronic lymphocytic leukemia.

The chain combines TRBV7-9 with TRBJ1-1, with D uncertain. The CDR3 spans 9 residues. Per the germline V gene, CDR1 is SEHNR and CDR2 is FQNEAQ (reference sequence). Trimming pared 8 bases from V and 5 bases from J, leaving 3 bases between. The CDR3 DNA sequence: TGTGCCAGCGGAACTGAAGCTTTCTTT. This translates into CASGTEAFF.

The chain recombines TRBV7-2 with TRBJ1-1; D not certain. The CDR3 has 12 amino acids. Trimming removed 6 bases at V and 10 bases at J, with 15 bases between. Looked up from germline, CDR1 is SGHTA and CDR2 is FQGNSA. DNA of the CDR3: TGTGCCAGCAGTTTCACGAACCTAGGAGCTTTCTTT. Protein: CASSFTNLGAFF.

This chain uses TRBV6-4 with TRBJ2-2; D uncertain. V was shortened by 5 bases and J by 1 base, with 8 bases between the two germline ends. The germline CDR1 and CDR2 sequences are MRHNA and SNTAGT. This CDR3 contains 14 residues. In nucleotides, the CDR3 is TGTGCCAGCAGTACCGATGGGAACACCGGGGAGCTGTTTTTT. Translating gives CASSTDGNTGELFF.

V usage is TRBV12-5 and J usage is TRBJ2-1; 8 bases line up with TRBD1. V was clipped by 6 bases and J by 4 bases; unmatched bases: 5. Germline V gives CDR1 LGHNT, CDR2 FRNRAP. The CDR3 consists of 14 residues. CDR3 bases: TGTGCTAGTGGCCGGGGACAGGATTACAATGAGCAGTTCTTC. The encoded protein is CASGRGQDYNEQFF.

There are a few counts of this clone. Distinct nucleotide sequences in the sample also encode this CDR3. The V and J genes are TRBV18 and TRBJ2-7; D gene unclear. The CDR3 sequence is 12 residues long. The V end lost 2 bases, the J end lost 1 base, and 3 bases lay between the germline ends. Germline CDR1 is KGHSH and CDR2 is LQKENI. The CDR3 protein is CASSPGSYEQYF. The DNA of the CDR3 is TGTGCCAGCTCACCAGGATCCTACGAGCAGTACTTC.

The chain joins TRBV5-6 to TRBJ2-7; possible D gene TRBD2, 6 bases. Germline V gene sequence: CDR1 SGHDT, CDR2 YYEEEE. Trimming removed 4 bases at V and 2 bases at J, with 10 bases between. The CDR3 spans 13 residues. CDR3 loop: CASSPGETYEQYV. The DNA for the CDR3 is TGTGCCAGCAGCCCGGGGGAGACCTACGAGCAGTACGTC.

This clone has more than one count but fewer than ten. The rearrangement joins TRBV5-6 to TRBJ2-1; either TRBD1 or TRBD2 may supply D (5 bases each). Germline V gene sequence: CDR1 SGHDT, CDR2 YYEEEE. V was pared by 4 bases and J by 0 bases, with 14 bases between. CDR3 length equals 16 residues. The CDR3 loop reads CASSPTGTGSYNEQFF. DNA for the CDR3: TGTGCCAGCAGCCCCACCGGGACGGGCTCCTACAATGAGCAGTTCTTC.

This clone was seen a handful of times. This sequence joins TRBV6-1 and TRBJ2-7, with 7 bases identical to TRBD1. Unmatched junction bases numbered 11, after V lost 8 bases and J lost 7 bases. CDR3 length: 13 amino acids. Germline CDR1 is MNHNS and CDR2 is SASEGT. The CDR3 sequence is CASSARGLWEQYF. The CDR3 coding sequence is TGTGCCAGCTCCGCTAGGGGGCTTTGGGAGCAGTACTTC.

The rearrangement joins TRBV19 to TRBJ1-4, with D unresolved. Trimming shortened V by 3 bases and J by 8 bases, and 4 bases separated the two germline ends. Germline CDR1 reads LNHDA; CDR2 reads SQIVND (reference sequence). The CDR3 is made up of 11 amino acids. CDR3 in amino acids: CASSMMEKLFF. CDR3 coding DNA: TGTGCCAGTAGTATGATGGAAAAACTGTTTTTT.

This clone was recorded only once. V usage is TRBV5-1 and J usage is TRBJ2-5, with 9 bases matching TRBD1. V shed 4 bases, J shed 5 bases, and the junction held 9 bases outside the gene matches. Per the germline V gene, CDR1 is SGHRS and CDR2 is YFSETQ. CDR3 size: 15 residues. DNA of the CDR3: TGCGCCAGCAGCACTCAACAGGGGGCGGCGGAGACCCAGTACTTC. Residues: CASSTQQGAAETQYF.

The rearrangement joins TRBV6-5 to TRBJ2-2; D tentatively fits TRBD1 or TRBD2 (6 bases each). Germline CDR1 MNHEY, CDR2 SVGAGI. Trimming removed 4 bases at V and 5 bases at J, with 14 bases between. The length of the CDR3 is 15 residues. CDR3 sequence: CASSLGGAMTGELFF. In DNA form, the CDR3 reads TGTGCCAGCAGTTTGGGGGGCGCGATGACCGGGGAGCTGTTTTTT.

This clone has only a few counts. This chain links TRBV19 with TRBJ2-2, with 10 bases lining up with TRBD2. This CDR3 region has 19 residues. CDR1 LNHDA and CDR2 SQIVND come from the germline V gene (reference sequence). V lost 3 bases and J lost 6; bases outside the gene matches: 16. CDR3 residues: CASSMLGSGLAGVSGELFF. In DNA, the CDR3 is TGTGCCAGTAGTATGTTAGGGTCCGGCCTAGCGGGAGTATCCGGGGAGCTGTTTTTT.

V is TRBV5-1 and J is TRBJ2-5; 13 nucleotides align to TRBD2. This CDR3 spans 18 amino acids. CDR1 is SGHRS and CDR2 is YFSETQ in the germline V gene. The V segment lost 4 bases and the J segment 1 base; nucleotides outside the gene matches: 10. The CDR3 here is CASSLLGTSGISQETQYF. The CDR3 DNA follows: TGCGCCAGCAGCCTCCTCGGGACTAGCGGGATTTCCCAAGAGACCCAGTACTTC.

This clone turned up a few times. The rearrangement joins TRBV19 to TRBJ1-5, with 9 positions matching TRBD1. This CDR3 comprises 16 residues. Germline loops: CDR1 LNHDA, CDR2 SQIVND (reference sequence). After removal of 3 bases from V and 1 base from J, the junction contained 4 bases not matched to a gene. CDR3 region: CASSIRGTGSNQPQHF. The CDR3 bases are TGTGCCAGTAGTATCCGGGGGACAGGGAGCAATCAGCCCCAGCATTTT.

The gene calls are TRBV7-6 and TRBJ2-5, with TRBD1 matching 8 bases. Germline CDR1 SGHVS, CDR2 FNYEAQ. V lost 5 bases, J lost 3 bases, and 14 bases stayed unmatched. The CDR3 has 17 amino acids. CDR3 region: CASSPPWAGGWEETQYF. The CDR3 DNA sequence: TGTGCCAGCAGCCCCCCCTGGGCAGGGGGCTGGGAAGAGACCCAGTACTTC.

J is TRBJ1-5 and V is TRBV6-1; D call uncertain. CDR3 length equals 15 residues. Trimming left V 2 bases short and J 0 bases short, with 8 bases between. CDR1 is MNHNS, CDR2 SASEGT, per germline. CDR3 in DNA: TGTGCCAGCAGTGAATCTTCGTATAGCAATCAGCCCCAGCATTTT. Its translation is CASSESSYSNQPQHF.

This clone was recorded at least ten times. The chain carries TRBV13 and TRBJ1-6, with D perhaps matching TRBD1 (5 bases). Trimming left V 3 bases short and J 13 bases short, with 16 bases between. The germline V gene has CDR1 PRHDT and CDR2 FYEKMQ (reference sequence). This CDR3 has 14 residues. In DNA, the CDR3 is TGTGCCAGCAGCTTGGAAACCCCAGGGTCTCCCCTCCACTTT. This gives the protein CASSLETPGSPLHF.

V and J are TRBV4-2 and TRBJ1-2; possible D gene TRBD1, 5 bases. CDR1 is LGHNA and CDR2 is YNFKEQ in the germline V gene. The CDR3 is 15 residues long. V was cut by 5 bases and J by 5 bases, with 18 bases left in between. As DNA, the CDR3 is TGTGCCAGCAGCGGGCAGGGCGTGGAGTTTTATGGCTACACCTTC. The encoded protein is CASSGQGVEFYGYTF.

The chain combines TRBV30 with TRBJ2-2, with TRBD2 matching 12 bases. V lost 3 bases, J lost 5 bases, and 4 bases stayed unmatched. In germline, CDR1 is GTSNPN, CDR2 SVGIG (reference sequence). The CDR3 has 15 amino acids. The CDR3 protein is CAWRTSGRETGELFF. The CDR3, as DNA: TGTGCCTGGAGGACTAGCGGGAGAGAAACCGGGGAGCTGTTTTTT.

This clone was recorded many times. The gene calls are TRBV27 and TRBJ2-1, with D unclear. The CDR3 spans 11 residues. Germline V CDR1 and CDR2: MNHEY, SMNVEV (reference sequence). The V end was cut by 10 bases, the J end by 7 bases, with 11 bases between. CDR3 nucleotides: TGTGCCACCCGAGCTTGGAATGAGCAGTTCTTC. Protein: CATRAWNEQFF.

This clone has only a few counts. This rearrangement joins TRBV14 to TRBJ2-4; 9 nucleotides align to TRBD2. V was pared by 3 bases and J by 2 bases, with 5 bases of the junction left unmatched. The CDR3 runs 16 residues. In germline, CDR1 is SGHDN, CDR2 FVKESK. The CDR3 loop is CASSQRGGLSKNIQYF. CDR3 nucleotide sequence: TGTGCCAGCAGCCAGCGGGGGGGCCTTTCCAAAAACATTCAGTACTTC.

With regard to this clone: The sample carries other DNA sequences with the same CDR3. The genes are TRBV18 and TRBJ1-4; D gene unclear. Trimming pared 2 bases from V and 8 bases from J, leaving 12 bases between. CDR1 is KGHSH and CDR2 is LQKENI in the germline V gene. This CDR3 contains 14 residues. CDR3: CASSPRRQSEKLFF. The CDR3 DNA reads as TGTGCCAGCTCACCAAGACGTCAGAGCGAAAAACTGTTTTTT.

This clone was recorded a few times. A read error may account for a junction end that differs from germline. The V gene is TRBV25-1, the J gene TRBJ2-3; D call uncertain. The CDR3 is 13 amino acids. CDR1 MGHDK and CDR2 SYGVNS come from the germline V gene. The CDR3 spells CASSAPFVDAQYF. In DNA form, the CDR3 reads TGTGCCAGCAGTGCCCCGTTTGTAGATGCGCAGTATTTT.